The rows below give T cell receptor beta chains drawn from one sample of a study of response to subunit inactivated influenza vaccine. TCRdb reprocessed the RT-PCR reads via MiXCR and lists one record per CDR3 protein. The sample records fewer than 400,000 distinct CDR3 sequences, 20% to 25% being singletons. This specimen consisted of PBMCs from blood, obtained less than 22 months after vaccination. These receptors were collected from a man between 50 and 75 years old who received an inactivated influenza vaccine. The conserved cysteine and the conserved F or W are not part of the CDR3 here. Expanded clones are given a class, and other clones once, few, many or no size at all.

V | size | CDR3
TRBV28 | - | ASSRSGSPYEQY
TRBV11-1 | - | ASSPRYRFSEESTDTQY
TRBV5-1 | few | ASSSGTGGETQY
TRBV3-1 | many | ASRQGRQGQAF
TRBV18 | - | ASSPTERYGYT
TRBV4-3 | - | ASSQDLGAGTGELF
TRBV11-3 | - | ASSQLGGQGARGAF
TRBV18 | - | ASSPRRIAGVETQY
TRBV5-1 | - | ASSLAGGSFHSYNEQF
TRBV2 | few | ASSVRSDGTQY
TRBV13 | - | ASSLGVSPLH
TRBV19 | few | ASSRTGGAYQPQH
TRBV5-1 | - | ASSSTGLKTQY
TRBV19 | - | ASSKKERGTQY
TRBV6-1 | - | ASNPRDRGFLHEQY
TRBV28 | few | ASDEDSYNSPLH
TRBV10-3 | - | AIRPTSGPNNEQF
TRBV20-1 | - | SARDNSNYGYT
TRBV6-1 | many | ASSERGNYGYT
TRBV10-3 | few | AISESDYRDDSEKLF